This TCR beta chain was sequenced during a study of cytomegalovirus exposure and HLA in healthy donors. Study in general: In an early release, HLA-typed donors contributed tens of millions of unique TCR sequences.

Study-wide points: When analyzed later, a missense DCLRE1C variant was found to be linked to TCR beta V- and J-gene trimming. Donor immune exposure was known only as CMV serostatus. As was reported, the HLA-A and HLA-B alleles of most subjects were accurately predicted from TCR beta sequences.

CDR3 length: 14 amino acids. Germline V CDR1 and CDR2: KGHSH, LQKENI. V shed 0 bases and J shed 3 bases, with 6 bases lying between them. The PCR ran on 60 Vbeta and 13 Jbeta primers. Clones were sequenced by immunoSEQ multiplex PCR, and TCRdb holds only the in-frame ones, with some missing. The table has about 120,000 clones, over 65% seen once. In the case of this clone: The antigen remains undetermined.

The clonotype comes from a man between 25 and 39 years old in good health and CMV-seropositive. The chain combines TRBV18 with TRBJ2-1; D is uncertain. The sequencing sample was made of PBMCs. This chain's CDR3 is CASSPPGDYNEQFF. The CDR3 region has the DNA TGTGCCAGCTCACCACCTGGAGACTACAATGAGCAGTTCTTC.